This passage covers 6 T cell receptor beta chains from one sample sequenced in a study of cytomegalovirus exposure and HLA in healthy donors. Both 60 Vbeta primers and 13 Jbeta primers went into the PCR. Repertoires were generated with immunoSEQ multiplex PCR, while TCRdb's copy carries only in-frame clones and drops some. The table has approximately 290,000 clones, around 80% seen once. Sample: PBMCs. These receptor sequences come from a girl under 10 years old in good health and CMV-seronegative.

The J gene is TRBJ2-4, the V gene TRBV5-4, with 10 bases lining up with TRBD2. Trimming took 4 bases from V and 5 from J; bases not matched to a gene: 9. The CDR3 runs 16 residues. Germline V gives CDR1 SGHNT, CDR2 YYREEE (reference sequence). The CDR3 coding sequence is TGTGCCAGCAGCCAGAGCGGGAGGGATAGGGAAAACATTCAGTACTTC. Protein sequence: CASSQSGRDRENIQYF.

The count of this clone is one. The J gene is TRBJ1-1, the V gene TRBV6-1, with a weak D call TRBD1 (5 bases). Germline V lookup: CDR1 MNHNS, CDR2 SASEGT. V was trimmed by 6 bases and J by 3 bases, leaving 14 bases between them. This CDR3 region has 14 residues. The CDR3 DNA follows: TGTGCCAGCAGCGGGCCCCGGGGGGACACTGAAGCTTTCTTT. Encoded protein: CASSGPRGDTEAFF.

The rearrangement joins TRBV4-1 to TRBJ2-3, with 8 bases that match TRBD2. The V gene's germline CDR1 is MGHRA and CDR2 YSYEKL. CDR3 length equals 15 residues. J lost 9 bases, V lost 4 bases, and 12 bases had no gene match. DNA for the CDR3: TGCGCCAGCAGCCCGGGAGGAGGGCGCGGGGGGACGCAGTATTTT. This gives the protein CASSPGGGRGGTQYF.

This clone was picked up one time. The rearrangement uses TRBV28 and TRBJ2-1; 13 bases agree with TRBD2. The germline gives CDR1 MDHEN, CDR2 SYDVKM. This CDR3 has 16 residues. The V gene end was trimmed by 6 bases and the J gene end by 10 bases; junction bases not matched to a gene: 12. The DNA of the CDR3 is TGTGCCAGCAGAACCCATGGAACTAGCGGGGGGGCGGAGCAGTTCTTC. This gives the protein CASRTHGTSGGAEQFF.

The rearrangement links TRBV2 to TRBJ1-4; the D gene is possibly TRBD1 (5 bases). There are 14 residues in the CDR3. Germline V lookup: CDR1 SNHLY, CDR2 FYNNEI. Trimming left V 10 bases short and J 6 bases short, with 18 bases between. CDR3 sequence: CATQAQGSYEKLFF. CDR3 DNA: TGTGCCACTCAAGCCCAGGGTTCTTATGAAAAACTGTTTTTT.

The chain employs TRBV29-1 and TRBJ1-1; 8 positions match TRBD1. J was trimmed by 3 bases and V by 5 bases; bases with no gene match: 5. Looked up from germline, CDR1 is SQVTM and CDR2 is ANQGSEA. The CDR3 is 13 amino acids. CDR3: CSVSDRADTEAFF. CDR3 in DNA: TGCAGCGTTTCGGACAGGGCGGACACTGAAGCTTTCTTT.